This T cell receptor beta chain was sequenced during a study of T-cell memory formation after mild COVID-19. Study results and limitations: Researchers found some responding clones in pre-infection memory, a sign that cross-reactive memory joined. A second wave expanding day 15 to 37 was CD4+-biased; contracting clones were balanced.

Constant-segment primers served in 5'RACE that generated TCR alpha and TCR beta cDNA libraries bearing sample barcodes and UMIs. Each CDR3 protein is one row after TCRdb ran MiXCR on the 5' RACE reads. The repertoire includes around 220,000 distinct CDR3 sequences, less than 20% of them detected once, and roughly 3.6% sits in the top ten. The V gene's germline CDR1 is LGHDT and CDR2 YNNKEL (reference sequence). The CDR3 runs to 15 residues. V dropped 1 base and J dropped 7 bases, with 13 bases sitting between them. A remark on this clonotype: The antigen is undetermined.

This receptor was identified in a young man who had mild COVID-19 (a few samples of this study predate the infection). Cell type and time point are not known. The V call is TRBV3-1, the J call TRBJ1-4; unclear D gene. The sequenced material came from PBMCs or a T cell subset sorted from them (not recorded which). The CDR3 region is CASSQGAGPSEKLFF. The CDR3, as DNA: TGTGCCAGCAGCCAAGGGGCAGGACCTAGTGAAAAACTGTTTTTT.